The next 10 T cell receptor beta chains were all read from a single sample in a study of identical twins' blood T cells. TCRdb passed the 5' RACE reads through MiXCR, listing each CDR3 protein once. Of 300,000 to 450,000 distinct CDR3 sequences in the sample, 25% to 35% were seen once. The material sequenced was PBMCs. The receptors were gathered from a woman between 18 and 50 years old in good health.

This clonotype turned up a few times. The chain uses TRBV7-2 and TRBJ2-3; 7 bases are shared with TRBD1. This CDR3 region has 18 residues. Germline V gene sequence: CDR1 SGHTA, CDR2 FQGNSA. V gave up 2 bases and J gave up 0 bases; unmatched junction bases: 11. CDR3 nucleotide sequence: TGTGCCAGCAGCTTACGAGGCCCGGGACAGCTCAGCACAGATACGCAGTATTTT. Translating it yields CASSLRGPGQLSTDTQYF. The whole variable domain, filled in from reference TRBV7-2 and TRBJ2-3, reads GAGVSQSPSNKVTEKGKDVELRCDPISGHTALYWYRQSLGQGLEFLIYFQGNSAPDKSGLPSDRFSAERTGGSVSTLTIQRTQQEDSAVYLCASSLRGPGQLSTDTQYFGPGTRLTVL.

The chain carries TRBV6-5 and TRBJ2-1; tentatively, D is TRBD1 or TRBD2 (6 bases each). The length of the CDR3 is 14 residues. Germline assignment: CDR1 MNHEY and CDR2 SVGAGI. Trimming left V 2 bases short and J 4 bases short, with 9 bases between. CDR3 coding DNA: TGTGCCAGCAGTTACAGGGGGGATTACAATGAGCAGTTCTTC. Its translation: CASSYRGDYNEQFF.

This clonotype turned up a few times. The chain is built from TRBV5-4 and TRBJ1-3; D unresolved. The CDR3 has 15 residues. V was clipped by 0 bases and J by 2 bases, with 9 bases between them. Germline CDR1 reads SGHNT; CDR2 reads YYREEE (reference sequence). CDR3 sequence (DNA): TGTGCCAGCAGCTTGGGACCCAAGGCTGGAAACACCATATATTTT. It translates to CASSLGPKAGNTIYF.

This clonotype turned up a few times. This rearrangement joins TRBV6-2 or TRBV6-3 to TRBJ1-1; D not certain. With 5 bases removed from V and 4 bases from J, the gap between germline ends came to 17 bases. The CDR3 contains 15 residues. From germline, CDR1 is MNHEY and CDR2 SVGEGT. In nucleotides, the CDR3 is TGTGCCAGCAGTCCCCGAAGATTAGGAGGCACTGAAGCTTTCTTT. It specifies CASSPRRLGGTEAFF.

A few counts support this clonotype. The CDR3 sequence is CASSLGQTNSPLHF. The CDR3 nucleotides are TGCGCCAGCAGCCTGGGACAGACTAATTCACCCCTCCACTTT. The gene calls are TRBV5-1 and TRBJ1-6, with 7 bases identical to TRBD1. The CDR3 covers 14 residues. Germline assignment: CDR1 SGHRS and CDR2 YFSETQ. J was trimmed by 6 bases and V by 4 bases; bases with no gene match: 4.

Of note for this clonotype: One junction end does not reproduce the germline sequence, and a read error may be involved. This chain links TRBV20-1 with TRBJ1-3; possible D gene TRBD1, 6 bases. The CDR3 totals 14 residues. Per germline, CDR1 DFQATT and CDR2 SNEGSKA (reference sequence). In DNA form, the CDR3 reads TGCAGTGCCGACGCACAGGGAGCTGGAAGCACCATATATTTT. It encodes CSADAQGAGSTIYF.

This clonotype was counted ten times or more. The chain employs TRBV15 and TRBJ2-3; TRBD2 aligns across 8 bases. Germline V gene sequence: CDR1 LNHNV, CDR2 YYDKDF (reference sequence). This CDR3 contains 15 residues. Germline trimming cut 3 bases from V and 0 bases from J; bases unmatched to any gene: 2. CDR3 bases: TGTGCCACCAGCAGGACTAGCGTTAGCACAGATACGCAGTATTTT. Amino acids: CATSRTSVSTDTQYF.

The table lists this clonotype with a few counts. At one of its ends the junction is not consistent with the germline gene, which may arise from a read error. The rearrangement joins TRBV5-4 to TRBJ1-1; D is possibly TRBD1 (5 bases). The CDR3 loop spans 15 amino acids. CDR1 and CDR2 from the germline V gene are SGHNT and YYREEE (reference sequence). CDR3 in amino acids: CASSLFEELDTGAFF. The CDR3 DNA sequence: TGTGCCAGCAGCTTGTTCGAGGAATTGGACACTGGAGCTTTCTTT.

CDR3 DNA sequence: TGCAGTGCTCGCCGGGGACAGCCCCTAGAGCCCCAGCATTTT. This sequence encodes CSARRGQPLEPQHF. The gene calls are TRBV20-1 and TRBJ1-5; 7 bases are a match to TRBD1. CDR3 length: 14 residues. V shed 5 bases, J shed 8 bases, and the junction held 12 bases outside the gene matches. Germline CDR1 DFQATT, CDR2 SNEGSKA (reference sequence).

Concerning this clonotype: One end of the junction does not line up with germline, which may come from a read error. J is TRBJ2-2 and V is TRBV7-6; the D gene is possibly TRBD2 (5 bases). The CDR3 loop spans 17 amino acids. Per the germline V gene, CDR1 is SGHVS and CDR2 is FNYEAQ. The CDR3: CAGSPEYEAENTGELFF. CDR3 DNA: TGTGCCGGCAGCCCCGAGTATGAAGCGGAGAACACCGGGGAGCTGTTTTTT.